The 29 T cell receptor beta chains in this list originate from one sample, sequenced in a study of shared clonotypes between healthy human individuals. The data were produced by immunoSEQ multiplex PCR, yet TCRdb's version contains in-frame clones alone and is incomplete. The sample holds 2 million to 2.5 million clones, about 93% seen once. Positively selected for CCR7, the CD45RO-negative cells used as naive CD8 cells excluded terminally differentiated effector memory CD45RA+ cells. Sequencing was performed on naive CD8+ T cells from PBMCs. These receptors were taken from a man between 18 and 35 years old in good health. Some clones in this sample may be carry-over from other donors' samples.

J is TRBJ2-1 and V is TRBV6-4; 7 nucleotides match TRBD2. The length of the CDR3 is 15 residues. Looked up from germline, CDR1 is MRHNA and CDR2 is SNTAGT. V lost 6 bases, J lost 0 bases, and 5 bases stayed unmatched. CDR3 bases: TGTGCCAGCAGCAGGGAGGGAATCTCCTACAATGAGCAGTTCTTC. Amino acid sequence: CASSREGISYNEQFF.

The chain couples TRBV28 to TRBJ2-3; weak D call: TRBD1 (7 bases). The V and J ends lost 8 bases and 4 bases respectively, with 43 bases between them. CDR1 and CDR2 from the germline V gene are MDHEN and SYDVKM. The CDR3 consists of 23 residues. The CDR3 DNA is TGTGCCAGCGACTACGATGACAGGGAGGTGGGAACGGGAGACTCCAAGGCCCCAGATACGCAGTATTTT. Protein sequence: CASDYDDREVGTGDSKAPDTQYF.

The CDR3 protein is CASSQEGAFYEQYF. The CDR3, as DNA: TGTGCCAGCAGCCAAGAGGGTGCCTTCTACGAGCAGTACTTC. This sequence joins TRBV14 and TRBJ2-7; no definite D call. CDR1 is SGHDN and CDR2 is FVKESK in the germline V gene. V shed 0 bases and J shed 3 bases, with 9 bases lying between them. CDR3 size: 14 residues.

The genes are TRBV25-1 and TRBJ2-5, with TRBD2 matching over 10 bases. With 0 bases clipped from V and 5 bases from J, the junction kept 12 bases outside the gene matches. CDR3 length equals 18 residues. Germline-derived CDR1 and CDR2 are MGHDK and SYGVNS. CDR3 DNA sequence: TGTGCCAGCAGTGAATATATTCCCCGAGCGGGAGGGGGGGAGACCCAGTACTTC. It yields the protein CASSEYIPRAGGGETQYF.

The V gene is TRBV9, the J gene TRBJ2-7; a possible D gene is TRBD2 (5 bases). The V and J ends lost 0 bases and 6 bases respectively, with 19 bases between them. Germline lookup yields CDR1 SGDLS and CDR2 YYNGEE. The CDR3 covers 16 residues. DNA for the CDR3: TGTGCCAGCAGCGTAGCGAGGGTCCCTGCCCCTTCCGAGCAGTACTTC. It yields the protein CASSVARVPAPSEQYF.

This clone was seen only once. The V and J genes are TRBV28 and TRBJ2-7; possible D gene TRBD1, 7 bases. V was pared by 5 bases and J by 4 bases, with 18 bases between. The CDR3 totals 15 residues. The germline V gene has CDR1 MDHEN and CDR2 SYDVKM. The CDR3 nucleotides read TGTGCCAGCAGTCTCTTGGCAGGGGGGATATACGAGCAGTACTTC. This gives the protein CASSLLAGGIYEQYF.

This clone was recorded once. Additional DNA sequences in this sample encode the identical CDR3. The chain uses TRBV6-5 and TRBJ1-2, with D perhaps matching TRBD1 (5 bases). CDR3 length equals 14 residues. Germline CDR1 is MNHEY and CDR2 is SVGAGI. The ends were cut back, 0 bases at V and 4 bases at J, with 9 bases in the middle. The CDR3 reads CASSYSEGSYGYTF. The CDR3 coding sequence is TGTGCCAGCAGTTACTCGGAGGGGAGCTATGGCTACACCTTC.

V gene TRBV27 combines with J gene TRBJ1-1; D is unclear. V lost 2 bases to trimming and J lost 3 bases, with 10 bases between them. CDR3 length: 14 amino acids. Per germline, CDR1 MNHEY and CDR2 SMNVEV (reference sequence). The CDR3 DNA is TGTGCCAGCAGTTTAGTTGGGTTGTACACTGAAGCTTTCTTT. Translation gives CASSLVGLYTEAFF.

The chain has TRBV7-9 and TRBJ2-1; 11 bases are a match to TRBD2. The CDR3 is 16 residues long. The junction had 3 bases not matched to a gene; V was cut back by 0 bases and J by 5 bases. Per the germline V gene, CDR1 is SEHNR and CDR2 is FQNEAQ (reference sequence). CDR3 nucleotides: TGTGCCAGCAGCTTAGCCCTGACTAGCGGGAACAATGAGCAGTTCTTC. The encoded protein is CASSLALTSGNNEQFF.

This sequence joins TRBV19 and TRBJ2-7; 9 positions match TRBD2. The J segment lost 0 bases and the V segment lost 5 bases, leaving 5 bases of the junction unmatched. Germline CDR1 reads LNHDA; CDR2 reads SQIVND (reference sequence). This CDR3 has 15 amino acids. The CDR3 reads CASSLQTSGSYEQYF. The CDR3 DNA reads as TGTGCCAGTAGTCTCCAGACTAGCGGCTCCTACGAGCAGTACTTC.

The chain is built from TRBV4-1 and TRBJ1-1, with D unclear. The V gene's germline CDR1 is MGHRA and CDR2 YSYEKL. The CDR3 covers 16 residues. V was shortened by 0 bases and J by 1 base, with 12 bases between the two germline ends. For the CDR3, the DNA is TGCGCCAGCAGCCAAGAATATTGGACTCGGAACACTGAAGCTTTCTTT. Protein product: CASSQEYWTRNTEAFF.

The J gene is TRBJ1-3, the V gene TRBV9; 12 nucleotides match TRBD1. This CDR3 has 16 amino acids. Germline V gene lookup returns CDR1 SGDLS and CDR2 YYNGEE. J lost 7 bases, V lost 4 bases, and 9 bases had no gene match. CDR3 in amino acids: CASSPSGTGGWNTIYF. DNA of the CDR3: TGTGCCAGCAGCCCATCCGGGACAGGGGGCTGGAACACCATATATTTT.

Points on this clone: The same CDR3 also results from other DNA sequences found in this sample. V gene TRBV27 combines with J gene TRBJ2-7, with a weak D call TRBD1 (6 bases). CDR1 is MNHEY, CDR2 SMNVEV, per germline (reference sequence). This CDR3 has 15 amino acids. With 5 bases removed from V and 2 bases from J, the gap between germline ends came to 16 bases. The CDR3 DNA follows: TGTGCCAGCAGTCCCAGCGCAGGGGCAGCCTACGAGCAGTACTTC. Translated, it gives CASSPSAGAAYEQYF.

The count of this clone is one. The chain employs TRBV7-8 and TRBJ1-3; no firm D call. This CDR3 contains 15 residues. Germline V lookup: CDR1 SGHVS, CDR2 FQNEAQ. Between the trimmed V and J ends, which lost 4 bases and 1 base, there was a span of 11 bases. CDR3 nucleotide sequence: TGTGCCAGCAGCTCGTCGATCTCGTCTGGAAACACCATATATTTT. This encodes CASSSSISSGNTIYF. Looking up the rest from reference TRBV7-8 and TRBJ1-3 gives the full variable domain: GAGVSQSPRYKVAKRGQDVALRCDPISGHVSLFWYQQALGQGPEFLTYFQNEAQLDKSGLPSDRFFAERPEGSVSTLKIQRTQQEDSAVYLCASSSSISSGNTIYFGEGSWLTVV.

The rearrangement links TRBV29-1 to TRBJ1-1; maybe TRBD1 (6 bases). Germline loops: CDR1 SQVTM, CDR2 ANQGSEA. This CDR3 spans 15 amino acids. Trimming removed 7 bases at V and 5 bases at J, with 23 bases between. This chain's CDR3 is CSALKNRVGRTEAFF. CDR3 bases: TGCAGCGCGCTGAAGAACAGGGTAGGTAGAACTGAAGCTTTCTTT.

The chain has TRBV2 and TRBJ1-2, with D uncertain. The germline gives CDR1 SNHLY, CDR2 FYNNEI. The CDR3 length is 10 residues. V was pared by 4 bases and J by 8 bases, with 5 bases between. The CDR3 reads CASSAPGYTF. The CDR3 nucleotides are TGTGCCAGCAGTGCCCCAGGCTACACCTTC.

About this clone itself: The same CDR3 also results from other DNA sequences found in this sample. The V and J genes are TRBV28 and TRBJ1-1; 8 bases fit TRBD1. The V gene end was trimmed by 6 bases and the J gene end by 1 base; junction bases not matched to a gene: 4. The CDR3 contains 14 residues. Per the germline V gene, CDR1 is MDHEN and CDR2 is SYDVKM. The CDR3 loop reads CASSLQGGNTEAFF. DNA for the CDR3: TGTGCCAGCAGCCTACAGGGGGGGAACACTGAAGCTTTCTTT.

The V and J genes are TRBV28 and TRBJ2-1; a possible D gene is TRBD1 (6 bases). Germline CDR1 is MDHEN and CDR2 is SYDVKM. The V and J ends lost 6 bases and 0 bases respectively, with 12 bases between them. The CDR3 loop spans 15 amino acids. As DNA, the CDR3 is TGTGCCAGCAGCCAAAGGGGGAACTCCTACAATGAGCAGTTCTTC. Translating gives CASSQRGNSYNEQFF.

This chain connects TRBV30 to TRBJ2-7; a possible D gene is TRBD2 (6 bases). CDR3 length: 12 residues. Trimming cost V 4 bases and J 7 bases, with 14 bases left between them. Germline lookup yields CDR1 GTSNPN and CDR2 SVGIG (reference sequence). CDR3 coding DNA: TGTGCCTGGAACGGGGGTACGCGAGAGCAGTACTTC. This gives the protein CAWNGGTREQYF.

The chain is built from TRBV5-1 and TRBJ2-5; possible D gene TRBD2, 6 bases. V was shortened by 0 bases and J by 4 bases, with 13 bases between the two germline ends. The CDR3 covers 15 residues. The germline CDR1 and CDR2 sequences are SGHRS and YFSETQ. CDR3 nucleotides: TGCGCCAGCAGCTTGGCCACGGGGGTTGCAGAGACCCAGTACTTC. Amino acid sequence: CASSLATGVAETQYF.

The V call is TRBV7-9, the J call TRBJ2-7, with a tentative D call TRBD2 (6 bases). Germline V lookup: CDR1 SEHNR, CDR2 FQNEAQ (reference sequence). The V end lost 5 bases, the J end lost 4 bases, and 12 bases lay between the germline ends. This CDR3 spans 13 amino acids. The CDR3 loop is CASSQVEGYEQYF. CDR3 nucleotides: TGTGCCAGCAGCCAGGTGGAGGGATACGAGCAGTACTTC.

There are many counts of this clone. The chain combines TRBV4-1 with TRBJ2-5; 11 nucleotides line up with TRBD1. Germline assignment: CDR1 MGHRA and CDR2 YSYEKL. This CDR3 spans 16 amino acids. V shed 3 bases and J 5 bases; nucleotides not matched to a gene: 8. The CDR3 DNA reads TGCGCCAGCAGCCAGGCCGGGACAGGGGGTCGCGAGACCCAGTACTTC. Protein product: CASSQAGTGGRETQYF.

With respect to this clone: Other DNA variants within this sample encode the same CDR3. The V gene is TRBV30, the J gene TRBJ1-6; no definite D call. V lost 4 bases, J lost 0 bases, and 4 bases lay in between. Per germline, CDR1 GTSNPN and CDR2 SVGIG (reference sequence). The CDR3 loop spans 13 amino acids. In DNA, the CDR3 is TGTGCCTGGACAGGCTCCTATAATTCACCCCTCCACTTT. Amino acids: CAWTGSYNSPLHF.

This CDR3 is CASSLSSGGNTDTQYF. CDR3 sequence (DNA): TGTGCCAGCAGCTTAAGTAGCGGGGGGAACACAGATACGCAGTATTTT. This rearrangement joins TRBV7-8 to TRBJ2-3; 10 bases fit TRBD2. CDR1 SGHVS and CDR2 FQNEAQ come from the germline V gene. The CDR3 runs to 16 residues. V shed 2 bases and J 2 bases; nucleotides not matched to a gene: 4.

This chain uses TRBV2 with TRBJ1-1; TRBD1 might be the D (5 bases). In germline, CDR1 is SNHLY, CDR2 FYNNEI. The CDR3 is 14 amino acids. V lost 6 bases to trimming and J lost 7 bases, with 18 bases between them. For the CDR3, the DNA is TGTGCCAGCAGAGCGGCCCCGGGACGGCTTGAAGCTTTCTTT. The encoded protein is CASRAAPGRLEAFF.

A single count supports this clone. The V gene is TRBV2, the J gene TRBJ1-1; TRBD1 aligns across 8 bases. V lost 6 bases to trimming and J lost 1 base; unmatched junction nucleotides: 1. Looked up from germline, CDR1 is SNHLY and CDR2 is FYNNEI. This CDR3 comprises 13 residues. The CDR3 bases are TGTGCCAGCAGGGACAGGGCGAACACTGAAGCTTTCTTT. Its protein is CASRDRANTEAFF. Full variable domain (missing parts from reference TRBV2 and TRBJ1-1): EPEVTQTPSHQVTQMGQEVILRCVPISNHLYFYWYRQILGQKVEFLVSFYNNEISEKSEIFDDQFSVERPDGSNFTLKIRSTKLEDSAMYFCASRDRANTEAFFGQGTRLTVV.

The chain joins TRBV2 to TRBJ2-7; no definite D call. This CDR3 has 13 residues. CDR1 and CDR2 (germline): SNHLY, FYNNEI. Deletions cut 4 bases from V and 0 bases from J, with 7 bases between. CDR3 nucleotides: TGTGCCAGCAGTGCGTGGGACTCCTACGAGCAGTACTTC. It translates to CASSAWDSYEQYF.

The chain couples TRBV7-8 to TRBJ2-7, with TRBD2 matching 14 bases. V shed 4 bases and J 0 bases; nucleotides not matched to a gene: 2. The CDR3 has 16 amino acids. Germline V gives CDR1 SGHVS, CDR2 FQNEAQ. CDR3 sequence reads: CASSWGTSGSSYEQYF. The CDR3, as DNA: TGTGCCAGCAGCTGGGGGACTAGCGGGAGCTCCTACGAGCAGTACTTC.

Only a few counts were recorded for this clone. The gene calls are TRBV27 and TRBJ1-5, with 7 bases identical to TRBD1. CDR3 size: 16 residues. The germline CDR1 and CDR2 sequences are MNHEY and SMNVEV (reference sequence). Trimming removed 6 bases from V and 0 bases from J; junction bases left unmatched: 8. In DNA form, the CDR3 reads TGTGCCAGCAGCTTCACCGGGACAGATAGCAATCAGCCCCAGCATTTT. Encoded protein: CASSFTGTDSNQPQHF.